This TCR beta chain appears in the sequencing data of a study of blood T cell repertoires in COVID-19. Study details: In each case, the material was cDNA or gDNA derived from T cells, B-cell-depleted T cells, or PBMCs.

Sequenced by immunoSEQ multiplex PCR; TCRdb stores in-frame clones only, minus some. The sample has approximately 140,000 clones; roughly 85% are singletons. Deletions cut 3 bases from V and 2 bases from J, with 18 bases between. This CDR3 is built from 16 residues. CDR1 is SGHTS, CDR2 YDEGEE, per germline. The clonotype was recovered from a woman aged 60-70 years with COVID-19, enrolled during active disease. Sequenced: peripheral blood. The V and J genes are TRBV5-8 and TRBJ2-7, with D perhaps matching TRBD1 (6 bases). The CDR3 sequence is CASSYGGGRAPYEQYF. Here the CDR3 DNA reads TGTGCCAGCAGCTATGGGGGCGGTCGAGCCCCCTACGAGCAGTACTTC.